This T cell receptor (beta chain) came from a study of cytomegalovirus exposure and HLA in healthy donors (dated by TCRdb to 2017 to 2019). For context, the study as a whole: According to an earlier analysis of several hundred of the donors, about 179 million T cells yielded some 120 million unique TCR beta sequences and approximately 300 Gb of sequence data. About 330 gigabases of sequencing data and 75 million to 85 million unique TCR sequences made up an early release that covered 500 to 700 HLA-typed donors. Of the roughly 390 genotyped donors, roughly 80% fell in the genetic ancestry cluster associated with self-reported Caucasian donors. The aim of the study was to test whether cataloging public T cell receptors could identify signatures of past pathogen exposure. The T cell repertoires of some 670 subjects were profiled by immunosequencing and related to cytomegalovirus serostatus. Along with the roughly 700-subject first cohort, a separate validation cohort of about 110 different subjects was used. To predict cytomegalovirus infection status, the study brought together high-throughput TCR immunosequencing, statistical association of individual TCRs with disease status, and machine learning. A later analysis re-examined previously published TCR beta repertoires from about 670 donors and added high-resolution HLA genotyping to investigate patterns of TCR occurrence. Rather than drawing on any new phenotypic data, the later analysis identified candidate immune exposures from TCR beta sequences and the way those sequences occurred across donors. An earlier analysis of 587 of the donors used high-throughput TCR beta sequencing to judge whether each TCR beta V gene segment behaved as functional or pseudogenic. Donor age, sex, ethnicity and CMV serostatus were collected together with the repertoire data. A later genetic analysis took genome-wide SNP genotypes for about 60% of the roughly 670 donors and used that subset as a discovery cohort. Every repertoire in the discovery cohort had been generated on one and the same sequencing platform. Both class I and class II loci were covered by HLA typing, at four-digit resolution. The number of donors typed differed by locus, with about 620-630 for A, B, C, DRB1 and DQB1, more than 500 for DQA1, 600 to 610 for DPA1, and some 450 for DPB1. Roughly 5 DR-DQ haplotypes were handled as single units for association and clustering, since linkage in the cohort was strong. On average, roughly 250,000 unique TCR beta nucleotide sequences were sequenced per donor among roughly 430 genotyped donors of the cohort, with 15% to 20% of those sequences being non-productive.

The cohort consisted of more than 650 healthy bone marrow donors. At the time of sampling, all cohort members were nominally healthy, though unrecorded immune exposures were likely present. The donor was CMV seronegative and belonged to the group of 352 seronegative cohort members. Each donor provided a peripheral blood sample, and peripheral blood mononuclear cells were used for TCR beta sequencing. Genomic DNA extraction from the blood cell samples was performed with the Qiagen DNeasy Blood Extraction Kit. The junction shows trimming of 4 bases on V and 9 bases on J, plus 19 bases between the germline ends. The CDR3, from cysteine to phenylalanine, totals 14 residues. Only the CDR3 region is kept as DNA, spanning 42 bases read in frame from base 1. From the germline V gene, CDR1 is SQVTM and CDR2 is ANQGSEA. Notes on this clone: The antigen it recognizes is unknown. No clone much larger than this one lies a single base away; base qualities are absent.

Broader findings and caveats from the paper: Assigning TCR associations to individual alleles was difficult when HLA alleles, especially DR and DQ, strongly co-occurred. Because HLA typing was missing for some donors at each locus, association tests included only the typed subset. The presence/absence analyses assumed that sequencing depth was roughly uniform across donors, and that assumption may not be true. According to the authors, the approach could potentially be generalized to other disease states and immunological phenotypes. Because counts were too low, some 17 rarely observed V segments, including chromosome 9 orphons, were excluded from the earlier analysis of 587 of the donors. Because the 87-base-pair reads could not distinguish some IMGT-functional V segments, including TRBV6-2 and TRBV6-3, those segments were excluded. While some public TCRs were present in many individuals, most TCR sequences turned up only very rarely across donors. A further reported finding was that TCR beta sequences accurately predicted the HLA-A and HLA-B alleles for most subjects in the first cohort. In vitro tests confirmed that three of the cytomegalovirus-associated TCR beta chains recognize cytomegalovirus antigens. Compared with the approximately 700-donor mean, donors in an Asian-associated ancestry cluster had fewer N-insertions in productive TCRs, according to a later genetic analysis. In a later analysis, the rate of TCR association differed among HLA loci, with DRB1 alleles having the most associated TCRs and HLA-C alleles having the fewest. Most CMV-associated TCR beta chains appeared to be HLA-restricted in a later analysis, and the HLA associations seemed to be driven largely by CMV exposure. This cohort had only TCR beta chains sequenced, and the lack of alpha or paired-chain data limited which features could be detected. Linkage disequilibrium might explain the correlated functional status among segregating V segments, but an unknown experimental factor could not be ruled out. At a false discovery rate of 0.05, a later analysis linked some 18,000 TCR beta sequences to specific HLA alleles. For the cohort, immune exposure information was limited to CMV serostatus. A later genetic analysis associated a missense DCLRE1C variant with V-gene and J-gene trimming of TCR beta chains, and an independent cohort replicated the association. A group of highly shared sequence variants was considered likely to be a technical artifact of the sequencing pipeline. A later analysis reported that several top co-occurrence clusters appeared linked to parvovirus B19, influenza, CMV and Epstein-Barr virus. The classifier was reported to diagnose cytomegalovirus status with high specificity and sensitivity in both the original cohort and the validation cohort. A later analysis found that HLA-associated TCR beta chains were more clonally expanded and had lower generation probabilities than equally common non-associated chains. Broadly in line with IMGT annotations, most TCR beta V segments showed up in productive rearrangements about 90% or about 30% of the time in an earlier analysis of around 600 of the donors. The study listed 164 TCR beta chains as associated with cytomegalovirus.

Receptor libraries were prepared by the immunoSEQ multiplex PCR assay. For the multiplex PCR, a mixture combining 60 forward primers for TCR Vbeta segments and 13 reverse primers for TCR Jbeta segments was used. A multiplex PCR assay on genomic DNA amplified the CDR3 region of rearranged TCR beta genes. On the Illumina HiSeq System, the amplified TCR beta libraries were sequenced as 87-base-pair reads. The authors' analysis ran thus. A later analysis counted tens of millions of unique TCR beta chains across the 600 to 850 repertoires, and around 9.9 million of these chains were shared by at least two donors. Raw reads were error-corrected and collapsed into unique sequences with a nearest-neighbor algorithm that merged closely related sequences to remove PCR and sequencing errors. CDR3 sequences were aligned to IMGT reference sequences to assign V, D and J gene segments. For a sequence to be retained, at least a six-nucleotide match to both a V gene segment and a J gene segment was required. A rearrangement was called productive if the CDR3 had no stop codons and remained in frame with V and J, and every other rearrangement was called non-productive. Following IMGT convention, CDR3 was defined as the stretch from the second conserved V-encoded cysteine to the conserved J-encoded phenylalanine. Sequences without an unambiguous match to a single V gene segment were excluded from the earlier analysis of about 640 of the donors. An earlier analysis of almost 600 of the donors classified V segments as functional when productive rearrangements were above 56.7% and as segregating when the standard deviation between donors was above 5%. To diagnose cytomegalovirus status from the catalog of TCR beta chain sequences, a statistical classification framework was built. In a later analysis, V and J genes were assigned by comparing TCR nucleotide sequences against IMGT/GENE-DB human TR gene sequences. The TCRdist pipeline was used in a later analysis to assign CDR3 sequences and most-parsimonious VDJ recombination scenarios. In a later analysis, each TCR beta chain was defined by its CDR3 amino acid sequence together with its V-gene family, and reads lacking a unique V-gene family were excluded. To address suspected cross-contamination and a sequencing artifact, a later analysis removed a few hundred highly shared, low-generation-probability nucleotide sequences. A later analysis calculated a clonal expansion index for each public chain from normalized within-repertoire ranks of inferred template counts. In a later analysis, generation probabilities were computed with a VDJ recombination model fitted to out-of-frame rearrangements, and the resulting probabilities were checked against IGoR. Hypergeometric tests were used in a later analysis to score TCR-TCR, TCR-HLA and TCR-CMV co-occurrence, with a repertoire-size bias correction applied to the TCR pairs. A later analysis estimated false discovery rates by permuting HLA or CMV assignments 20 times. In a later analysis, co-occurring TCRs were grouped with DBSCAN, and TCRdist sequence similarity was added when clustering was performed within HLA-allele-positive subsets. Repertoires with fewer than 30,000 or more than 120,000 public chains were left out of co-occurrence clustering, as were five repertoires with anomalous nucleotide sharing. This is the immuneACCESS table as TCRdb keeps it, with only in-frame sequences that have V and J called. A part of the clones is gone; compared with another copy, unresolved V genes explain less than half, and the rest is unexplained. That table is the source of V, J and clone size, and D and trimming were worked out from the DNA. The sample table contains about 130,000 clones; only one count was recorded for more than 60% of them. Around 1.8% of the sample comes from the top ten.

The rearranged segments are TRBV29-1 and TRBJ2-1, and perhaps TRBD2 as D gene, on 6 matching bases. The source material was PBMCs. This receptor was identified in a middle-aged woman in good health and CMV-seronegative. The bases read TGCAGCGTTGGCCCCACGGGGGAGCAGGGTGAGCAGTTCTTC. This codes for CSVGPTGEQGEQFF.